This record concerns one T cell receptor beta chain sequence. This record comes from a study of blood T cell repertoires in COVID-19. Clones were sequenced by immunoSEQ multiplex PCR, and TCRdb holds only the in-frame ones, with some missing. The table has 140,000 or so clones, approximately 90% seen once. Germline V gene data show CDR1 as MRHNA and CDR2 as SNTAGT. V was clipped by 2 bases and J by 4 bases, with 6 bases between them. The CDR3 covers 14 residues. The sequence derives from a woman aged 45-59 years with active or convalescent COVID-19. Sequencing was done on a sample of peripheral blood. The chain uses TRBV6-4 and TRBJ2-6; possible D gene TRBD2, 5 bases. The CDR3 loop is CASSDREGANVLTF. The CDR3 DNA sequence: TGTGCCAGCAGTGACAGGGAGGGGGCCAACGTCCTGACTTTC.